This entry is about one TCR beta chain. What it binds is unknown. An end of the junction differs from the germline gene, which may be a read error. Germline V gene sequence: CDR1 SSHAT, CDR2 FNYEAQ (reference sequence). This CDR3 spans 18 amino acids. Using immunoSEQ multiplex PCR, the repertoire was profiled, and TCRdb retains in-frame clones only, with some absent. The sample includes 1,400,000 or so clones, 98% to 99% seen only once; the top ten take about 0.4%. The data stem from a study of shared clonotypes between healthy human individuals. Whole-study findings and limits: Owing to a small donor count, the genetic and exposure-history diversity represented was limited. Tissues were not sampled, only blood, and their repertoires likely differ.

The V and J genes are TRBV7-7 and TRBJ2-6, with D perhaps matching TRBD1 (5 bases). This TCR derives from a young man in good health. Sample: naive CD4+ T cells sorted from blood. Subset defined: CD45RA+ positively selected. Here the CDR3 reads CASSFGPRGSSGANVLTF. The DNA of the CDR3 is TGTGCTAGCAGCTTCGGCCCAAGGGGAAGCTCTGGGGCCAACGTCCTGACTTTC.